This T cell receptor beta chain stems from a study of blood T cells in healthy people across ages. Study conclusions and caveats: Changes in expanded clonotypes were possibly confounded, as the CMV status of donors was unknown. The study found more naive CD4+ cells and higher diversity in long-lived than aged donors.

A J-beta primer mix and a sample-barcoded 5' primer were used in a second PCR of roughly 6 to 11 cycles. Tags on each cDNA molecule came from a template-switch adaptor with 12 random nucleotides. Via MiXCR, TCRdb re-called the 5' RACE reads, giving one row per CDR3 protein. This repertoire shows roughly 1,500,000 distinct CDR3 sequences, 42% found once; its top ten account for roughly 7.9%. This clonotype has more than one count but fewer than ten. Its antigen is unidentified. J lost 3 bases, V lost 0 bases, and 12 bases had no gene match. Germline assignment: CDR1 DFQATT and CDR2 SNEGSKA (reference sequence). The CDR3 contains 18 residues. No fewer than 6 million PBMCs went into each sample.

The source is a woman aged 18 to 35 in good health. The V gene is TRBV20-1, the J gene TRBJ2-1, with TRBD2 identical over 9 bases. Sequencing was performed on blood. CDR3 DNA: TGCAGTGCTAGAGATGAGATGAGTAGCGGGAGACTCTACAATGAGCAGTTCTTC. It translates to CSARDEMSSGRLYNEQFF.